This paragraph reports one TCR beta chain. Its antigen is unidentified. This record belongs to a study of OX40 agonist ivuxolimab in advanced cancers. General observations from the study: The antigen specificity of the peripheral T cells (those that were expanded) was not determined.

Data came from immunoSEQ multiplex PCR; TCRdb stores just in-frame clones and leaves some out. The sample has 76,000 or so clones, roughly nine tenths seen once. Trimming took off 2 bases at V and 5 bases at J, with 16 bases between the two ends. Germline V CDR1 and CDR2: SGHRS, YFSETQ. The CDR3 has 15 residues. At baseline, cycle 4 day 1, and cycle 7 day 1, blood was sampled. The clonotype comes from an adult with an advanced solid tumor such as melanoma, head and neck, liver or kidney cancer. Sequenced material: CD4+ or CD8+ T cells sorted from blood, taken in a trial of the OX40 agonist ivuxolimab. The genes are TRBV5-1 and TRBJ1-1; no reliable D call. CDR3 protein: CASSFVRGVGTEAFF. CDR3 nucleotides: TGCGCCAGCAGCTTCGTTCGGGGTGTGGGGACTGAAGCTTTCTTT.